The present TCR beta chain was sequenced within a study of breast tumors, draining lymph nodes, adjacent tissues. TCRdb redid the calling of the multiplex PCR reads with MiXCR, one entry per CDR3 protein. In the table there are about 100,000 distinct CDR3 sequences, 21% of which are singletons. Samples came from axillary lymph nodes draining the breast cancer. Broader study findings: Tumor T cell lymph node origin was a supported hypothesis, not proven. Most tumor T cells seemingly derive from lymph node, then expand in tumor. Tumor repertoires ranked between lymph nodes and nontumor tissue in diversity, with V and J gene preferences.

V was trimmed by 0 bases and J by 4 bases, leaving 9 bases between them. Germline V gene data show CDR1 as DFQATT and CDR2 as SNEGSKA (reference sequence). This CDR3 has 14 amino acids. This clonotype was recorded many times. What it binds is not known. V and J are TRBV20-1 and TRBJ1-4; a weak D match, TRBD1 (5 bases). The sequenced sample was axillary lymph node tissue. This TCR derives from a female donor with breast cancer. Some clones in this sample may be carry-over from other donors' samples. The CDR3 sequence is CSARDQGSNEKLFF. As DNA, the CDR3 is TGCAGTGCTAGAGACCAGGGAAGTAATGAAAAACTGTTTTTT.